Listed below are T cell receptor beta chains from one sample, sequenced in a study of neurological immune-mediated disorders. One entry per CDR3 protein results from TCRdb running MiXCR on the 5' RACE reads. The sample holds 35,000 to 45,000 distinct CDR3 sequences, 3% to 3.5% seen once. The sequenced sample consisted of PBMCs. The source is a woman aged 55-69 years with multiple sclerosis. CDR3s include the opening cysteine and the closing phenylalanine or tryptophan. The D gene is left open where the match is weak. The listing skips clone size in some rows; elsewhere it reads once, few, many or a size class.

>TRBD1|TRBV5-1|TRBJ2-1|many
TGCGCCAGCAGCTTGGGGGGACAGGGGGGATATGAGCAGTTCTTC
CASSLGGQGGYEQFF
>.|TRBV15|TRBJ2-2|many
TGTGCCACCAGCAGAGTGGGCAGGTCAGCAGGGGAGCTGTTTTTT
CATSRVGRSAGELFF
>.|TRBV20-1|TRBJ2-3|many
TGCAGTGCTAGAGGGTTGGGGAAGCTCAGCGATACGCAGTATTTT
CSARGLGKLSDTQYF
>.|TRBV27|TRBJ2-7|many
TGTGCCAGTAGTGGGGGGGCCCTCTACGAGCAGTACTTC
CASSGGALYEQYF
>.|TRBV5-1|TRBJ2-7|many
TGCGCCAGCAGCCCGCGGACAAGCCCGGGGGACTACGAGCAGTACTTC
CASSPRTSPGDYEQYF
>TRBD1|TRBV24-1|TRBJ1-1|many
TGTGCCACCAGTGACCGGACAGGGGGAAACACTGAAGCTTTCTTT
CATSDRTGGNTEAFF
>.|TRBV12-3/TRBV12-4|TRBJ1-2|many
TGTGCCAGCGATCCGAACGGGAACTATGGCTACACCTTC
CASDPNGNYGYTF
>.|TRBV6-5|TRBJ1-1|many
TGTGCCAGCAGTTATCGCCCGGGTGGGGACACTGAAGCTTTCTTT
CASSYRPGGDTEAFF
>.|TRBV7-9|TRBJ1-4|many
TGTGCCAGCAGCTTAGCAGCCGGGACACGGGAAAAACTGTTTTTT
CASSLAAGTREKLFF
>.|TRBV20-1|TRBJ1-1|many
TGCAGTGCCATTAGGACAGTTACTGAAGCTTTCTTT
CSAIRTVTEAFF
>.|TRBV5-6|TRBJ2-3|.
TGTGCCAGCAGCTTGGTGATGGGGGGCACAGATACGCAGTATTTT
CASSLVMGGTDTQYF
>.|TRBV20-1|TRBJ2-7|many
TGCAGTGCTAGAGATCCACAAACGAGCTCCTACGAGCAGTACTTC
CSARDPQTSSYEQYF
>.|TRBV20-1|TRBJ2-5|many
TGCAGTGCCAGCCCGGGTGGGAACAGACAAGAGACCCAGTACTTC
CSASPGGNRQETQYF
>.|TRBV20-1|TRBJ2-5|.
TGCAGTGCTAGTCTCGACTTGCAAGAGACCCAGTACTTC
CSASLDLQETQYF
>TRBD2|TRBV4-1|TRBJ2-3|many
TGCGCCAGCAGCCAACTCGAGGCCGGGGGACTAGAAGCAGATACGCAGTATTTT
CASSQLEAGGLEADTQYF
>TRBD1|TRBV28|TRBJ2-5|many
TGTGCCAGCAGTTCAACGGGGACAGGGGTGAGAGAGACCCAGTACTTC
CASSSTGTGVRETQYF
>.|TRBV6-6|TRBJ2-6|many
TGTGCCAGCAGCTCCGGCTGGAGGCAACAGGGTTCTGGGGCCAACGTCCTGACTTTC
CASSSGWRQQGSGANVLTF
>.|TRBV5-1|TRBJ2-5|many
TGCGCCAGCAGCTTTCGGGGAGACGAGACCCAGTACTTC
CASSFRGDETQYF
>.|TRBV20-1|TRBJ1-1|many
TGCAGTGCTAGAGTTGGGGGCACTGAAGCTTTCTTT
CSARVGGTEAFF
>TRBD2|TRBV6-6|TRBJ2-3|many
TGTGCCAGCACCCGTAGCGGGACAAGCACAGATACGCAGTATTTT
CASTRSGTSTDTQYF
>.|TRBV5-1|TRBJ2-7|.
TGCGCCAGCACCGCCAGGGGCACACCTTACGAGCAGTACTTC
CASTARGTPYEQYF
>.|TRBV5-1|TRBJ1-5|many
TGCGCCAGCAGCTTGGGGACAAACAATCAGCCCCAGCATTTT
CASSLGTNNQPQHF
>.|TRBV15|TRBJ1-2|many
TGTGCCACCACCGAGGGAGATGGCTACACCTTC
CATTEGDGYTF
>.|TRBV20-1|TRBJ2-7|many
TGCAGTGCTAGAAGGGGAACCTCCTACGAGCAGTACTTC
CSARRGTSYEQYF
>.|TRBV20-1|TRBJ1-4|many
TGCAGTGCTCCAAGCCCCCAAAGGAGCCGTAATGAAAAACTGTTTTTT
CSAPSPQRSRNEKLFF
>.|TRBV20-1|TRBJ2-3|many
TGCAGTGCTAGAGATCGGACAGCTAGCACAGATACGCAGTATTTT
CSARDRTASTDTQYF
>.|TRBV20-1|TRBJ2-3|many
TGCAGTGCTAGAGCGCGACTAACCTTTAGCACAGATACGCAGTATTTT
CSARARLTFSTDTQYF
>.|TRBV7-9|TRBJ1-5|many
TGTGCCAGCAGCTTACTGGGCGTCAATCAGCCCCAGCATTTT
CASSLLGVNQPQHF
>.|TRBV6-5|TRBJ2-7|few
TGTGCCAGCAGTCTAACAGATAGCTCCTACGAGCAGTACTTC
CASSLTDSSYEQYF
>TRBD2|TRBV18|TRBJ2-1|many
TGTGCCAGCTCACCACGCCTAGCGGGAAACAATGAGCAGTTCTTC
CASSPRLAGNNEQFF
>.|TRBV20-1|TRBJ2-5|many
TGCAGTGCTAGAGACAGTTCAGAGACCCAGTACTTC
CSARDSSETQYF
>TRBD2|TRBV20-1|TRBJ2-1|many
TGCAGTGCTAGTAAACTAGCGGGGGCATCCTACAATGAGCAGTTCTTC
CSASKLAGASYNEQFF
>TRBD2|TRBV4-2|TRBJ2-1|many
TGTGCCAGCAGCCAAGATCCCCTCCAGGTAGCGGGGGGATTAAATGAGCAGTTCTTC
CASSQDPLQVAGGLNEQFF
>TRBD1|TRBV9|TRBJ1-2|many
TGTGCCAGCAGCGTAGCGGGGGGACAGGGCGGTGGCTACACCTTC
CASSVAGGQGGGYTF
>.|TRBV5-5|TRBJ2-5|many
TGTGCCAGCAGCCCGGGACTCCGCGAGACCCAGTACTTC
CASSPGLRETQYF
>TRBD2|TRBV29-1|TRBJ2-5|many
TGCAGCGTTGTAGGCGGGGGGGAGACCCAGTACTTC
CSVVGGGETQYF
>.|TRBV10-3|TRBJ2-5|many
TGTGCCATCAGTGATGCCGTCACCCAGTACTTC
CAISDAVTQYF
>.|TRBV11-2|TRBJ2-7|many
TGTGCCAGCAGCTTAAACGGTCCCCACTACGAGCAGTACTTC
CASSLNGPHYEQYF
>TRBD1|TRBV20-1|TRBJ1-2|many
TGCAGTGCCACCCCGGGACAGGCATCCTATGGCTACACCTTC
CSATPGQASYGYTF
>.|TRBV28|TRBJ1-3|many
TGTGCCAGCAGTACCCCGGGCATGGCGTTGGGAAACACCATATATTTT
CASSTPGMALGNTIYF
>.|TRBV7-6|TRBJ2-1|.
TGTGCCAGCAGCCCCGACGGGGGCACATACAATGAGCAGTTCTTC
CASSPDGGTYNEQFF
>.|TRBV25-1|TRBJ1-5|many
TGTGCCAGCAGTGAACTACCACAGGTAAAATTGGGGCCCCAGCATTTT
CASSELPQVKLGPQHF
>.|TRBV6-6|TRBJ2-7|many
TGTGCCAGCAGCCCATTAGGAGGAACAAGCTCCTACGAGCAGTACTTC
CASSPLGGTSSYEQYF
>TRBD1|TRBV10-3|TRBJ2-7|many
TGTGCCATCAGTGAGCCGCGACAGGGAAAGAGATCCTACGAGCAGTACTTC
CAISEPRQGKRSYEQYF
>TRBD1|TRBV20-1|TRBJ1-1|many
TGCAGTGCTAGACAGGGGGCTGGTAGAACTGAAGCTTTCTTT
CSARQGAGRTEAFF